These 26 T cell receptor delta chains share one sample of origin, sequenced in a study of γδ T cells in repeated Plasmodium falciparum infection. Flow sorting of PBMC yielded separate Vgamma9/Vdelta2+ and Vdelta2-negative gammadelta T cell populations for bulk repertoire analysis. TCRdb reprocessed the multiplex PCR reads through CATT. Of about 89,000 delta-chain clones detected, 1.4% appear once; the ten largest clones hold under 10%. Sequencing was carried out using gamma-delta T cells from blood. The receptors originated from a pool of human donors (malaria-infected and uninfected, not separated).

Points on this clone: The translation of this DNA and the TCRdb protein of a much larger clone differ at residue 18, probably owing to a read error; the protein shown here is translated from the DNA. The DNA for the CDR3 is TGTGCTCTTGGGGACCCCTTCCCTTACTGGGGGACCGCGTCTGGCCCGTACATCGATAAACTCATCTTT. It is translated as CALGDPFPYWGTASGPYIDKLIF. The chain couples TRDV1 to TRDJ1, with TRDD3 matching over 9 bases. TCRdb supplies no J gene; here it was assigned by aligning the nucleotide sequence to germline. Losses at the gene ends were 3 bases for V and 4 bases for J; bases not matched to a gene: 30. Germline CDR1 is TSWWSYY and CDR2 is QGS. CDR3 length: 23 residues.

This clone was picked up many times. With a much larger clone just one base away, this may be a read error. The sample carries other DNA sequences with the same CDR3. This chain uses TRDV1 with TRDJ1; D remains unclear. The V gene's germline CDR1 is TSWWSYY and CDR2 QGS. This CDR3 spans 19 amino acids. CDR3 residues: CALGRPLVGTKPYTDKLIF. The CDR3 DNA reads TGTGCTCTTGGTCGTCCCCTTGTCGGGACCAAACCTTACACCGATAAGCTCATCTTT.

This clone was observed a handful of times. The protein in TCRdb stems from a much larger clone and differs at residue 7 from this DNA's translation, likely a read error; here the protein is translated from the DNA. The CDR3 loop reads CALGEVHGALMDLLPLYWYTDKLIF. In nucleotides, the CDR3 is TGTGCTCTTGGGGAAGTTCATGGTGCCTTGATGGATTTACTCCCACTTTACTGGTACACCGATAAACTCATCTTT. The chain links TRDV1 to TRDJ1, with a weak D call TRDD3 (5 bases). TCRdb is silent on the J gene; assignment here came from matching the DNA to germline. The CDR3 has 25 residues. The germline CDR1 and CDR2 sequences are TSWWSYY and QGS. V lost 2 bases and J lost 0, with 40 bases in between.

As concerns this clone: The mismatch at residue 4 between this DNA's translation and the TCRdb protein of a much larger clone likely reflects a read error; the protein shown is translated from the DNA. The V and J genes are TRDV2 and TRDJ1; no reliable D call. Germline loops: CDR1 GEAIGNYY, CDR2 EKD. This CDR3 region has 16 residues. Trimming removed 6 bases at V and 3 bases at J, with 22 bases between. CDR3 region: CACYSVLKEIADKLIF. Here the CDR3 DNA reads TGTGCCTGTTACTCTGTACTGAAAGAGATCGCCGATAAACTCATCTTT.

Of note for this clone: Translating this DNA gives a protein that differs at residue 13 from the TCRdb one, which belongs to a much larger clone; a read error is likely, and the protein shown is this translation. This chain uses TRDV1 with TRDJ1, with D tentatively TRDD3 (5 bases). Germline-derived CDR1 and CDR2 are TSWWSYY and QGS. This CDR3 is built from 16 residues. Trimming took off 0 bases at V and 10 bases at J, with 21 bases between the two ends. The CDR3 DNA follows: TGTGCTCTTGGGGAACTTTCCGGGATGTACGGATCTAGACTCATCTTT. Translated, it gives CALGELSGMYGSRLIF.

With respect to this clone: This likely stems from a read error, as it lies one base from a far larger clone. At the DNA level, this CDR3 is encoded by other sequences in the same sample as well. V and J are TRDV2 and TRDJ1, with D tentatively TRDD3 (5 bases). The J gene, absent from TCRdb, was called here by matching the DNA to germline. Per the germline V gene, CDR1 is GEAIGNYY and CDR2 is EKD. The V and J ends lost 1 base and 0 bases respectively, with 14 bases between them. The CDR3 has 16 amino acids. DNA of the CDR3: TGTGCCTGTGACACGACTACTGGTGGATACACCGATAAACTCATCTTT. Amino acids: CACDTTTGGYTDKLIF.

The sample holds many counts of this clone. The protein TCRdb lists belongs to a much larger clone and differs from this DNA's translation at residue 13, which points to a read error; the protein shown is made from the DNA. No J gene was named, though the V gene is TRDV2; TRDD3 reflects the table's D call only, with no check against the DNA. Germline V gene data show CDR1 as GEAIGNYY and CDR2 as EKD. The CDR3 is 15 residues long. The CDR3 is CACLLLGDTADKPIF. Here the CDR3 DNA reads TGTGCCTGCTTACTTCTGGGGGATACCGCCGATAAACCCATCTTT.

About this clone itself: The mismatch at residue 23 between this DNA's translation and the TCRdb protein of a much larger clone likely reflects a read error; the protein shown is translated from the DNA. CDR3 sequence reads: CALGELSFFPIYTGGYGQRTAQPFF. The DNA of the CDR3 is TGTGCTCTTGGGGAACTATCCTTCTTCCCCATCTATACTGGGGGATACGGGCAGCGGACAGCACAACCCTTCTTT. V gene assignment gives TRDV1, but the J gene was left uncalled; the DNA was not compared with TRDD3, the D call given in the table. This CDR3 is 25 amino acids long. From germline, CDR1 is TSWWSYY and CDR2 QGS.

This clone was detected ten times or more. The chain recombines TRDV1 with TRDJ1, with D possibly TRDD3 on 6 matching bases. The J gene was missing in TCRdb and was found by matching the end of the DNA to germline. Trimming took 0 bases from V and 1 from J, leaving 18 bases between them. The germline V gene encodes CDR1 TSWWSYY and CDR2 QGS. The CDR3 consists of 18 residues. The CDR3 loop reads CALGELGRGTGPTDKLIF. The CDR3, as DNA: TGTGCTCTTGGGGAACTAGGAAGGGGGACTGGGCCCACCGATAAACTCATCTTT.

There are many counts of this clone. The protein recorded in TCRdb matches a much larger clone and deviates from this DNA's translation at residue 6, suggesting a read error; the protein here is obtained by translating the DNA. This sequence joins TRDV2 and TRDJ1; 7 positions agree with TRDD3. The CDR3 covers 18 residues. CDR1 GEAIGNYY and CDR2 EKD come from the germline V gene. The J segment lost 0 bases and the V segment lost 2 bases, leaving 14 bases of the junction unmatched. The CDR3 DNA sequence: TGTGCCTGTGACATAGTACGTACTGGGGTCCCGTACACCGATAAACTCATCTTT. It codes for CACDIVRTGVPYTDKLIF.

This clone was counted between two and nine times. The protein that TCRdb holds for this DNA derives from a much larger clone and differs from the translated DNA at residue 7, which likely indicates a read error; the protein shown here is translated from the DNA. The chain employs TRDV1 and TRDJ1; no definite D call. Germline matching of the DNA provided the J gene here, since TCRdb leaves it blank. Trimming shortened V by 0 bases and J by 0 bases, and 5 bases separated the two germline ends. Germline values: CDR1 TSWWSYY, CDR2 QGS. The CDR3 is 14 residues long. The CDR3: CALGELCNTDKLIF. CDR3 bases: TGTGCTCTTGGGGAACTTTGTAACACCGATAAACTCATCTTT.

Comments on this clone: TCRdb pairs this DNA with a much larger clone's protein that differs at residue 20, likely a read error; the protein shown was translated from the DNA. The chain joins TRDV1 to TRDJ1, with 13 bases identical to TRDD3. Germline values: CDR1 TSWWSYY, CDR2 QGS. CDR3 length: 23 amino acids. CDR3 nucleotides: TGTGCTCTTGGGGAAAGGGGCATGACTTTCACTGGGGGATACGCGGTGTACACCGATGAACTCATCTTT. Amino acid sequence: CALGERGMTFTGGYAVYTDELIF.

By its share, this clone is medium-sized. This same CDR3 is encoded by further DNA sequences in the sample. The V gene is TRDV2, the J gene TRDJ1, with D uncertain. CDR1 and CDR2 from the germline V gene are GEAIGNYY and EKD. Deletions cut 3 bases from V and 7 bases from J, with 20 bases between. The CDR3 has 15 residues. CDR3 region: CACDPLQRPHGKLIF. The CDR3 DNA follows: TGTGCCTGTGACCCCTTACAACGTCCGCACGGTAAACTCATCTTT.

In its sample, this clone was seen a few times. TCRdb assigns this DNA the protein of a much larger clone, which departs from its translation at residue 18; this likely reflects a read error, and the protein shown comes from translating the DNA. The gene calls are TRDV1 and TRDJ1; 12 bases are a match to TRDD3. The CDR3 consists of 19 residues. Germline values: CDR1 TSWWSYY, CDR2 QGS. CDR3 DNA: TGTGCTCTTGGGGAAGGGTATCTACGCTCTGGGGGATACGCCGATAAACTCACCTTT. Amino acid sequence: CALGEGYLRSGGYADKLTF.

This clone was seen only a few times. With a far larger clone one base away, a read error is the likely cause. The same CDR3 also results from other DNA sequences found in this sample. The chain combines TRDV1 with TRDJ1; 10 bases line up with TRDD3. Germline lookup yields CDR1 TSWWSYY and CDR2 QGS. The CDR3 has 20 residues. CDR3 nucleotides: TGTGCTCTTGGGGAACTTGGAAGATGGGGGATACTTAGGTACACCGATAAGCTCATCTTT. Amino acids: CALGELGRWGILRYTDKLIF.

Turning to this clone: TCRdb lists the protein of a much larger clone for this DNA, which differs at residue 14, so this is likely a read error; the protein given here is translated from the DNA itself. This chain joins TRDV2 and TRDJ1; 13 nucleotides line up with TRDD3. Because TCRdb records no J gene, it was assigned here through a match of the DNA to germline. V was pared by 3 bases and J by 5 bases, with 20 bases of the junction left unmatched. The CDR3 is made up of 20 amino acids. Germline lookup yields CDR1 GEAIGNYY and CDR2 EKD. CDR3 amino acids: CACDGGATRTGGYEVDKLIF. The CDR3 DNA follows: TGTGCCTGTGACGGGGGCGCCACTCGTACTGGGGGATACGAAGTTGATAAACTCATCTTT.

This clone is deemed medium-sized. Other DNA sequences within the sample encode an identical CDR3. This chain uses TRDV2 with TRDJ1, with 11 bases that match TRDD3. The germline V gene encodes CDR1 GEAIGNYY and CDR2 EKD. The CDR3 covers 21 residues. Trimming took 4 bases from V and 6 from J; bases not matched to a gene: 27. This chain's CDR3 is CACDIIGGSPGGYFKGHKLIF. CDR3 coding DNA: TGTGCCTGTGATATAATAGGCGGCTCGCCTGGGGGATACTTCAAGGGTCATAAACTCATCTTT.

Points on this clone: For this DNA, TCRdb reports the protein of a much larger clone, which diverges at residue 5, most likely from a read error; the protein presented here is translated directly from the DNA. The V and J genes are TRDV2 and TRDJ1; a possible D gene is TRDD3 (5 bases). No J segment appears in TCRdb, so it was assigned here by matching the sequence to germline. The germline gives CDR1 GEAIGNYY, CDR2 EKD. This CDR3 is 14 amino acids long. V shed 3 bases and J shed 3 bases, with 13 bases lying between them. CDR3 nucleotide sequence: TGTGCCTGTGACGCCGTGGATAAGTCCGATAAACTCATCTTT. Its translation is CACDAVDKSDKLIF.

To note about this clone: A far larger clone lies a single base away; this is likely a read error. Other DNA sequences of this sample code for an identical CDR3. The chain employs TRDV2 and TRDJ3; 11 nucleotides match TRDD3. The J gene, left out of TCRdb, was set here by checking the DNA against germline. The V gene end was trimmed by 3 bases and the J gene end by 0 bases; junction bases not matched to a gene: 6. This CDR3 contains 19 residues. CDR1 and CDR2 from the germline V gene are GEAIGNYY and EKD. This chain's CDR3 is CACDSLGDTPSWDTRQMFF. The CDR3, as DNA: TGTGCCTGTGACTCGCTGGGGGATACACCCTCCTGGGACACCCGACAGATGTTTTTC.

Notes on this clone: TCRdb has a much larger clone's protein, which differs at residue 12 from the translation of this DNA, likely because of a read error; what is shown is the protein translated from the DNA. The rearrangement uses TRDV1 and TRDJ1; 9 bases align to TRDD2. As TCRdb names no J gene, one was assigned here on the basis of a DNA match to germline. CDR1 is TSWWSYY and CDR2 is QGS in the germline V gene. The CDR3 sequence is 21 residues long. The V and J ends lost 4 bases and 0 bases, in that order; junction bases with no gene match: 21. In DNA, the CDR3 is TGTGCTCTTGGGGTCTCGCCTTCCTACGTAGTACCGGCCGAGTACACCGATAAACTCATCTTT. Its translation is CALGVSPSYVVPAEYTDKLIF.

In the case of this clone: One base separates it from a far larger clone, so it is likely a read error. This specimen includes other DNA sequences encoding the same CDR3. The chain carries TRDV1 and TRDJ1; TRDD3 agrees at 8 bases. J was trimmed by 2 bases and V by 3 bases; bases with no gene match: 14. Germline V gene lookup returns CDR1 TSWWSYY and CDR2 QGS. There are 18 residues in the CDR3. CDR3 amino acids: CALGEKPGGLESTDKLIF. CDR3 DNA: TGTGCTCTTGGGGAGAAGCCTGGGGGACTTGAATCTACCGATAAACTCATCTTT.

On this clone: TCRdb's protein, taken from a much larger clone, differs from this DNA's translation at residue 17, likely owing to a read error; the protein displayed comes from the DNA. The chain recombines TRDV1 with TRDJ1; 9 bases are shared with TRDD3. The J gene was not available in TCRdb and was assigned here by matching the DNA to germline segments. The CDR3 totals 22 residues. V gave up 1 base and J gave up 3 bases; unmatched junction bases: 24. Looked up from germline, CDR1 is TSWWSYY and CDR2 is QGS. The CDR3 DNA is TGTGCTCTTGGGGAACCGGCCTTCCCTGACCGTACTGGGGGACCCTTCGCCGATAAACTCATCTTT. Translated, it gives CALGEPAFPDRTGGPFADKLIF.

This clone was detected only a few times. For this DNA, TCRdb reports the protein of a much larger clone, which diverges at residue 11, most likely from a read error; the protein presented here is translated directly from the DNA. V usage is TRDV3 and J usage is TRDJ1, with 12 positions matching TRDD3. Germline V gives CDR1 TVYSNPD, CDR2 GDNSRS (reference sequence). The CDR3 has 19 amino acids. V shed 2 bases, J shed 0 bases, and the junction held 16 bases outside the gene matches. CDR3 sequence: CAFRGGTGGYLWYTDKLIF. The DNA for the CDR3 is TGTGCCTTTCGCGGGGGTACTGGGGGATACCTATGGTACACCGATAAACTCATCTTT.

Worth noting for this clone: Translating this DNA gives a protein that differs at residue 9 from the TCRdb one, which belongs to a much larger clone; a read error is likely, and the protein shown is this translation. The rearrangement links TRDV2 to TRDJ1, with D unclear. TCRdb leaves out the J gene; it was filled in here by matching the DNA to germline. Germline-derived CDR1 and CDR2 are GEAIGNYY and EKD. The CDR3 spans 15 residues. V lost 3 bases to trimming and J lost 1 base, with 14 bases between them. CDR3 bases: TGTGCCTGTGACCCGGTAGACCAGATCACCGATAAACTCATCTTT. Its protein is CACDPVDQITDKLIF.

The table lists this clone with a few counts. TCRdb lists the protein of a much larger clone for this DNA, which differs at residue 8, so this is likely a read error; the protein given here is translated from the DNA itself. The rearrangement joins TRDV2 to TRDJ3; D unresolved. TCRdb records no J gene; here it was assigned by comparing the DNA to germline. The CDR3 has 16 amino acids. From germline, CDR1 is GEAIGNYY and CDR2 EKD. Between the trimmed V and J ends, which lost 0 bases and 2 bases, there was a span of 7 bases. This CDR3 reads CACDTFAPWDTRQMFF. The CDR3 DNA reads TGTGCCTGTGACACCTTCGCCCCCTGGGACACCCGACAGATGTTTTTC.

This clone was detected a few times. A far larger clone differs by one base, so this is likely a read error. This CDR3 is also generated by other DNA sequences in the sample. The gene calls are TRDV2 and TRDJ3, with D unclear. Since TCRdb gives no J gene, matching the DNA to germline was used here to assign it. Germline lookup yields CDR1 GEAIGNYY and CDR2 EKD. The CDR3 sequence is 18 residues long. The CDR3 is CACDTVTPGARDTRQMFF. The CDR3 nucleotides read TGTGCCTGCGACACCGTCACGCCAGGGGCCAGGGACACCCGACAGATGTTTTTC.